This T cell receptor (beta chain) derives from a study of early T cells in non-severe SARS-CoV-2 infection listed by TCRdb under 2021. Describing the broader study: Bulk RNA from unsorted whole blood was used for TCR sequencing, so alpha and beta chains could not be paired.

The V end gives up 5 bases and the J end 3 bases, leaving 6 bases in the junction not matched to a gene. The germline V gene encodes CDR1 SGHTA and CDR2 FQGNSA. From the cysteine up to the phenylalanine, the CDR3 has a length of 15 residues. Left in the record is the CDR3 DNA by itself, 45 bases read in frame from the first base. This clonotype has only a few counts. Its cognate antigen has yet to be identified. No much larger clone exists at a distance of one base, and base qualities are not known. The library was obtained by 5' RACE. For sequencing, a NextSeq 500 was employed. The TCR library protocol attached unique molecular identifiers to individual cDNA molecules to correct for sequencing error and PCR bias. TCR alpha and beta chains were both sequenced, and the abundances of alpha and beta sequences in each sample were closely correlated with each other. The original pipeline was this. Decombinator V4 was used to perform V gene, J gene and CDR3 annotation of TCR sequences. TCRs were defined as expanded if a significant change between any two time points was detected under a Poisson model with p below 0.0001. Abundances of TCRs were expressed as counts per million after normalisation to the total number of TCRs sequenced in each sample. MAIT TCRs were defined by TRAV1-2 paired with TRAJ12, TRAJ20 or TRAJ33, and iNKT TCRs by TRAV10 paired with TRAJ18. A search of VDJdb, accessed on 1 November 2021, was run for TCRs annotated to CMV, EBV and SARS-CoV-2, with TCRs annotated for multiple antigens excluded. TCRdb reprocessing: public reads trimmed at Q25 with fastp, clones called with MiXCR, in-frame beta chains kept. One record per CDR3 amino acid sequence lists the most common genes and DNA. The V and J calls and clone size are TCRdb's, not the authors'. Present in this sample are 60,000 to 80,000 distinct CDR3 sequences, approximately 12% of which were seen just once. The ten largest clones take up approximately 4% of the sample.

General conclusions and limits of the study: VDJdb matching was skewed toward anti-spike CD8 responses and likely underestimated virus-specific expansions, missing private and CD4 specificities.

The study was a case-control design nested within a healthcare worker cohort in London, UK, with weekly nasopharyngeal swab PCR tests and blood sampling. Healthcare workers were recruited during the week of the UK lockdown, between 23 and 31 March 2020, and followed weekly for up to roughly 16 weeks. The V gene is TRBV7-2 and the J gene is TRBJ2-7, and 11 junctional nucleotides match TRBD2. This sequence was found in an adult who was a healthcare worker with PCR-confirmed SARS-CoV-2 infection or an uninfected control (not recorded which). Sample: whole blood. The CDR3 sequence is CASSLGTSGYYEQYF. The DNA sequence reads TGTGCCAGCAGCCTAGGGACTAGCGGCTACTACGAGCAGTACTTC.